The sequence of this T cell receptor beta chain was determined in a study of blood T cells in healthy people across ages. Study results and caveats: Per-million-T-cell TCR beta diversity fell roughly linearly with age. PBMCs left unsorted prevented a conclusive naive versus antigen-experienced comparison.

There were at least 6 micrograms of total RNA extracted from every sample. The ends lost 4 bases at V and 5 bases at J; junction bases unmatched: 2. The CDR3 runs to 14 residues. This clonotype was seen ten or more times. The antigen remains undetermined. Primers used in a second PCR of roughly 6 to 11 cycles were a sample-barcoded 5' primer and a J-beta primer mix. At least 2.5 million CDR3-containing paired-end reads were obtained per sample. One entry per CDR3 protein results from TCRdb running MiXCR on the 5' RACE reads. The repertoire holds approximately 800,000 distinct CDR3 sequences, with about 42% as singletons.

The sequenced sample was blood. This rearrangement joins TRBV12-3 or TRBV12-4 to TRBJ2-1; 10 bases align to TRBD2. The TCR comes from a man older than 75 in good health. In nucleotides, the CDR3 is TGTGCCAGCAGTTCGAGCGGGAGGGACAATGAGCAGTTCTTC. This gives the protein CASSSSGRDNEQFF.